This T cell receptor (beta chain) was identified in a study of regulatory T cells in long-lasting Graves disease. Arm-PCR of CDR3 regions with iRepertoire HTBI primers generated TCR beta libraries. MiXCR, applied by TCRdb to the multiplex PCR reads, yields one record per CDR3 protein. The sample contains 500,000 or so distinct CDR3 sequences, around 15% of which appear only once. The sample's time point: newly diagnosed GD, antithyroid drugs for less than 3 months. From RNA extracted from PBMCs, the TCR library was made. Study observations and caveats: TRBV28, TRBJ1-2 and TRBJ2-5 were favored in persistent disease.

CDR1 is SGHAT, CDR2 FQNNGV, per germline. Germline trimming cut 1 base from V and 5 bases from J; bases unmatched to any gene: 12. The CDR3 has 18 amino acids. This clonotype has a count of ten or more. Its antigen is unidentified. This sample was shared with a second study, whose subject was T cells in Graves' hyperthyroidism and ophthalmopathy. That work adds: A set of HTBI primers served as the primers for a first-round RT-PCR of the TCR CDR3.

This TCR was sampled from a woman aged 50 to 60 with Graves disease. The rearrangement joins TRBV11-2 to TRBJ2-1; the match to TRBD2 covers 9 bases. The sample was peripheral blood mononuclear cells (PBMCs), taken at new diagnosis, from a patient treated with antithyroid drugs. CDR3 sequence reads: CASSLVPARGRGDNEQFF. Written as DNA, the CDR3 is TGTGCCAGCAGCTTAGTCCCGGCACGCGGGAGGGGCGACAATGAGCAGTTCTTC.